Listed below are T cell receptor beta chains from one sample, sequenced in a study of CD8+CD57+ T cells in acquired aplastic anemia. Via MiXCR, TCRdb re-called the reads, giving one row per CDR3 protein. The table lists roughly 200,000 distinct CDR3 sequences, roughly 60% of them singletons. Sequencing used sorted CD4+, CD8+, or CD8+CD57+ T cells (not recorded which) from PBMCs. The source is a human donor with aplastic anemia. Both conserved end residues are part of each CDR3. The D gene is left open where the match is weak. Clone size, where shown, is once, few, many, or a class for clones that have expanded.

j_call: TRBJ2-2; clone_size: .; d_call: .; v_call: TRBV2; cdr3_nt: TGTGCCAGCAGAGGATCACCTACCTCCGGGGAGCTGTTTTTT; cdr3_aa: CASRGSPTSGELFF
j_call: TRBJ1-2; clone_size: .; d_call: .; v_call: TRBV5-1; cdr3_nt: TGCGCCAGCAGCTTGGGTCCGGGAGAGTACGGCTACACCTTC; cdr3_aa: CASSLGPGEYGYTF
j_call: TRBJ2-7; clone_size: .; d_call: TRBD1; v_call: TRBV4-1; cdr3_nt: TGCGCCAGCAGCCAAGATTCAGGGGGCGAGCAGTACTTC; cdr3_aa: CASSQDSGGEQYF
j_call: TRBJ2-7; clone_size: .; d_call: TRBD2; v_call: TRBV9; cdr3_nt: TGTGCCAGCAGCCTAAACCTACCCAAACTAGCGGGAGCCGTATACGAGCAGTACTTC; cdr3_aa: CASSLNLPKLAGAVYEQYF
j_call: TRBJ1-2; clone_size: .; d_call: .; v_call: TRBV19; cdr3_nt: TGTGCCAGTAGTTCGCGAGGGGGCTATGGCTACACCTTC; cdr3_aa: CASSSRGGYGYTF
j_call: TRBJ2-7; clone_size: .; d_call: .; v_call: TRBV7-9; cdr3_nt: TGTGCCAGCAGCCGAAACCGTCCGGGACAAACTAGTTACGAGCAGTACTTC; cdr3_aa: CASSRNRPGQTSYEQYF
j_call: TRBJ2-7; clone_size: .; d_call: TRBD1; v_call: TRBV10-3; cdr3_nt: TGTGCCATCAGTGACGGGACAGGGTCCAACGAGCAGTACTTC; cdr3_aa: CAISDGTGSNEQYF
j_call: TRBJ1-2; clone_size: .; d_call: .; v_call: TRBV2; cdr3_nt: TGTGCCAGCAGTGAAGGGGGGGATGGCTATGGCTACACCTTC; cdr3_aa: CASSEGGDGYGYTF
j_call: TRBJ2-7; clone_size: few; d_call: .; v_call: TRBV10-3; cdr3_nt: TGTGCCATCAGGTACAGTTCCGGCTCCTACGAGCAGTACTTC; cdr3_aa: CAIRYSSGSYEQYF
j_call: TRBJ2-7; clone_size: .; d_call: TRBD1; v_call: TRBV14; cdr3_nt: TGTGCCAGCAGCCAACAGACAGGGGGCTACGAGCAGTACTTC; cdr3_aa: CASSQQTGGYEQYF
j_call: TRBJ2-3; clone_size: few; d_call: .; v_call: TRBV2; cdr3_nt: TGTGCCAGCAGTGAAGGGGCGGGACGAGCGAAAGATACGCAGTATTTT; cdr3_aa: CASSEGAGRAKDTQYF
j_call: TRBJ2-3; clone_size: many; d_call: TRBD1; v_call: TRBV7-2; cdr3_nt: TGTGCCAGCAGCTGGACAGGGATGAGCACAGATACGCAGTATTTT; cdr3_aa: CASSWTGMSTDTQYF
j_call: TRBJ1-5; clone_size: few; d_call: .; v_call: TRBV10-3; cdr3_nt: TGTGCCATCAGTGTGGTCCAGCAAGGACAGCCCCAGCATTTT; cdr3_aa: CAISVVQQGQPQHF